One sample yielded the 2 T cell receptor beta chains listed below, sequenced in a study of blood T cell repertoires in COVID-19. Here immunoSEQ multiplex PCR was the method, and the copy in TCRdb shows in-frame clones only, minus some. The top ten hold over 4.5% of the sample, which has 75,000 or so clones, 80% seen once. The sequenced material came from peripheral blood. The receptors here all came from a man aged 55 to 70 with active or convalescent COVID-19.

The V and J genes are TRBV3-1 (or the pseudogene TRBV3-2) and TRBJ1-2; perhaps TRBD1 as D (6 bases). Germline V lookup: CDR1 LGHDT, CDR2 YNNKEL (reference sequence). With 8 bases removed from V and 8 bases from J, the gap between germline ends came to 27 bases. The CDR3 has 16 amino acids. The CDR3 protein is CASAGGGLAGAGGYTF. The CDR3 DNA follows: TGTGCCAGCGCCGGCGGGGGCTTGGCAGGGGCTGGGGGCTACACCTTC.

The chain combines TRBV19 with TRBJ1-4; 8 bases map to TRBD1. Trimming took 5 bases from V and 4 from J; bases not matched to a gene: 6. There are 15 residues in the CDR3. Germline V gene data show CDR1 as LNHDA and CDR2 as SQIVND (reference sequence). In nucleotides, the CDR3 is TGTGCCAGTAGTGAGAGACAGGGGAATAATGAAAAACTGTTTTTT. Translation gives CASSERQGNNEKLFF.